This is a list of T cell receptor beta chains from one sample in a study of regulatory T cells in long-lasting Graves disease. TCRdb used MiXCR to reprocess the multiplex PCR reads, holding one entry per CDR3 protein. The data show roughly 380,000 distinct CDR3 sequences, around a sixth seen once. Sequences were derived from peripheral blood mononuclear cells (PBMCs), sampled at new diagnosis, from a patient treated with antithyroid drugs. The receptors were gathered from a female donor with Graves disease. The CDR3 runs from the conserved cysteine through the conserved F or W. The D gene is left open where the match is weak. The size entry is marked missing in some rows and otherwise reads once, few, many or a size class.

v_call,clone_size,j_call,d_call,cdr3_aa,cdr3_nt
TRBV2,.,TRBJ1-3,TRBD1,CASRRDSGFPYPGNTTYF,TGTGCCAGCAGAAGGGACAGCGGGTTCCCCTACCCTGGAAACACCACATATTTT
TRBV3-1,few,TRBJ1-3,.,CASSQSRISGNTIYF,TGTGCCAGCAGCCAGAGCCGGATCTCTGGAAACACCATATATTTT
TRBV3-1,.,TRBJ2-1,TRBD1,CASSSPPRGRLDNEQFF,TGTGCCAGCAGCTCCCCGCCCAGGGGGCGACTTGACAATGAGCAGTTCTTC
TRBV12-3/TRBV12-4,many,TRBJ1-1,.,CASSLSPGVNTEAFF,TGTGCCAGCAGTTTAAGCCCAGGGGTGAACACTGAAGCTTTCTTT
TRBV7-8,many,TRBJ1-2,TRBD1,CASSFQQGIGYTF,TGTGCCAGCAGCTTTCAACAGGGGATTGGCTACACCTTC
TRBV15,few,TRBJ2-7,.,CATSRGSGSYEQYF,TGTGCCACCAGCAGAGGGTCAGGATCCTACGAGCAGTACTTC
TRBV29-1,few,TRBJ1-1,TRBD1,CSGEQGAGNTEAFF,TGCAGCGGCGAACAGGGGGCGGGGAACACTGAAGCTTTCTTT
TRBV2,many,TRBJ1-3,.,CASRGETASGNTIYF,TGTGCCAGCAGGGGAGAGACAGCTTCTGGAAACACCATATATTTT
TRBV30,many,TRBJ1-2,.,CAWSKNRRHPGGYTF,TGTGCCTGGAGTAAAAACCGTCGACACCCCGGTGGCTACACCTTC
TRBV20-1,many,TRBJ2-2,.,CSARGKVYTGELFF,TGCAGTGCTAGAGGGAAGGTGTACACCGGGGAGCTGTTTTTT
TRBV5-5,many,TRBJ2-7,TRBD2,CASSLERLAGGPYEQYF,TGTGCCAGCAGCTTGGAAAGACTAGCGGGAGGTCCCTACGAGCAGTACTTC
TRBV12-3/TRBV12-4,many,TRBJ2-7,TRBD1,CASSPGTGVVYEQYF,TGTGCCAGCAGTCCCGGGACAGGGGTTGTCTACGAGCAGTACTTC
TRBV28,many,TRBJ2-7,.,CASSWQGRSYEQYF,TGTGCCAGCAGTTGGCAGGGGCGATCCTACGAGCAGTACTTC
TRBV6-1,few,TRBJ2-3,TRBD2,CASTSKGAGAFTDTQYF,TGTGCCAGCACTTCAAAGGGAGCGGGGGCCTTCACAGATACGCAGTATTTT
TRBV12-3/TRBV12-4,many,TRBJ1-5,.,CASSLMGRNQPQHF,TGTGCCAGCAGTTTAATGGGTAGAAATCAGCCCCAGCATTTT
TRBV5-1,.,TRBJ2-3,.,CASSNIRQALTDTRYF,TGCGCCAGCAGCAATATACGACAGGCCCTCACAGATACGCGGTATTTT
TRBV3-1,many,TRBJ2-1,.,CASRLTGKQFF,TGTGCCAGCAGACTAACAGGGAAGCAGTTCTTC
TRBV15,.,TRBJ2-2,TRBD2,CATSRTGLAGGLGGELFF,TGTGCCACCAGCAGAACGGGACTAGCGGGAGGGCTTGGCGGGGAGCTGTTTTTT
TRBV11-2,.,TRBJ2-1,TRBD1,CASRTYRDREHNEQFF,TGTGCCAGCAGGACATACCGGGACAGGGAACACAATGAGCAGTTCTTC
TRBV4-3,many,TRBJ1-5,.,CASSQDGENQPQHF,TGCGCCAGCAGCCAAGACGGCGAAAATCAGCCCCAGCATTTT
TRBV4-3,.,TRBJ1-2,TRBD1,CASSQEDRGAGYYTF,TGCGCCAGCAGCCAAGAGGACAGGGGGGCCGGATACTACACCTTC
TRBV28,.,TRBJ1-1,TRBD1,CASRRSTGGNTEAFF,TGTGCCAGCAGACGATCCACAGGGGGGAACACTGAAGCTTTCTTT
TRBV25-1,.,TRBJ2-7,.,CASNEWEEVGEQYF,TGTGCCAGCAATGAATGGGAGGAGGTGGGCGAGCAGTACTTC
TRBV27,.,TRBJ1-3,.,CASSARTGFSGNTIYF,TGTGCCAGCAGTGCCCGGACCGGCTTCTCTGGAAACACCATATATTTT
TRBV18,few,TRBJ2-1,.,CASSPPVLERLEQFF,TGTGCCAGCTCACCACCGGTTCTAGAGCGACTCGAGCAGTTCTTC
TRBV29-1,few,TRBJ2-5,.,CSVERRVEGETQYF,TGCAGCGTTGAAAGAAGGGTGGAGGGGGAGACCCAGTACTTC
TRBV11-2,many,TRBJ2-1,.,CASSLVGLGNEQFF,TGTGCCAGCAGCTTAGTGGGGCTAGGGAATGAGCAGTTCTTC
TRBV7-9,many,TRBJ1-1,TRBD1,CASSGQGDQVRRAEAFF,TGTGCCAGCAGCGGGCAGGGGGACCAGGTCAGGAGGGCTGAAGCTTTCTTT
TRBV3-1,many,TRBJ2-1,TRBD2,CASSRLAEYNEQFF,TGTGCCAGCAGCCGGCTAGCGGAATACAATGAGCAGTTCTTC
TRBV6-2/TRBV6-3,.,TRBJ2-3,.,CASSELLETDTQYF,TGTGCCAGCAGTGAACTCCTAGAAACAGATACGCAGTATTTT
TRBV27,many,TRBJ1-1,.,CASSLGGQGRVYF,TGTGCCAGCAGTTTAGGGGGGCAGGGGAGGGTTTACTTT
TRBV5-1,.,TRBJ1-4,TRBD1,CASSLEGGTAEKLFF,TGCGCCAGCAGCTTGGAGGGGGGGACAGCGGAAAAACTGTTTTTT